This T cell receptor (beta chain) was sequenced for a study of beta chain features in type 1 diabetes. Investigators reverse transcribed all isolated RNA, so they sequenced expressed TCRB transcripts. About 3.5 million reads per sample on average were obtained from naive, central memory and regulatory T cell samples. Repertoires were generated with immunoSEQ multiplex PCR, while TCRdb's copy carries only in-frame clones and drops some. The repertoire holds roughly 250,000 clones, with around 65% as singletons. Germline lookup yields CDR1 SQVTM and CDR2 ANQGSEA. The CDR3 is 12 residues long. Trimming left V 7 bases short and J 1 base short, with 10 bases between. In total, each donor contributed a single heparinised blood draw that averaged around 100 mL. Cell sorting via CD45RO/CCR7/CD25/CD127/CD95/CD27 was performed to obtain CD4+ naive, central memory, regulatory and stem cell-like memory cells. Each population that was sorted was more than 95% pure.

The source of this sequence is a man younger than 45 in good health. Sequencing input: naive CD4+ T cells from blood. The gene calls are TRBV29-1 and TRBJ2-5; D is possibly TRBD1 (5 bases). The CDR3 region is CSAQGFQETQYF. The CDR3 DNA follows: TGCAGCGCTCAGGGTTTCCAAGAGACCCAGTACTTC.